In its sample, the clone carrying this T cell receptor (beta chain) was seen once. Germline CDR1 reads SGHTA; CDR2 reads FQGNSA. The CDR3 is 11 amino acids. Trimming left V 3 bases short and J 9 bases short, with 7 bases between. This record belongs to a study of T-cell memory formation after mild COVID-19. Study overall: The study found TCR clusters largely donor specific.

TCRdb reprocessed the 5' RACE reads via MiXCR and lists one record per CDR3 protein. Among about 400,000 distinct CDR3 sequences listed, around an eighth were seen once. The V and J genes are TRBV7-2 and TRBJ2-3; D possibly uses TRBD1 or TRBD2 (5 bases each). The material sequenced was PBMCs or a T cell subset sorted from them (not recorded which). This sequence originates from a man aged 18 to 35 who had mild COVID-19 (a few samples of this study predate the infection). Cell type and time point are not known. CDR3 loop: CASSFGATQYF. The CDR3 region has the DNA TGTGCCAGCAGCTTCGGGGCGACGCAGTATTTT.